The 20 T cell receptor beta chains listed next were all sequenced from one sample in a study of shared clonotypes between healthy human individuals. Repertoires were generated with immunoSEQ multiplex PCR, while TCRdb's copy carries only in-frame clones and drops some. This sample has some 2.1 million clones, with 95% found just once. Sequencing input: naive CD4+ T cells sorted from blood. The subset was: CD45RA+ positively selected. The receptor source for this set is a man aged 18 to 29 in good health.

The genes are TRBV5-1 and TRBJ2-7; 14 positions agree with TRBD2. There are 18 residues in the CDR3. CDR1 SGHRS and CDR2 YFSETQ come from the germline V gene. V was pared by 0 bases and J by 10 bases, with 15 bases of the junction left unmatched. The CDR3, as DNA: TGCGCCAGCAGCTTGGTATCAGTCGCCGGGACTAGCGGGAGTGAACAGTACTTC. The encoded protein is CASSLVSVAGTSGSEQYF.

The rearrangement uses TRBV11-2 and TRBJ2-7, with a tentative D call TRBD1 (5 bases). V was clipped by 3 bases and J by 6 bases, with 15 bases between them. The CDR3 extends over 14 amino acids. Germline V gene data show CDR1 as SGHAT and CDR2 as FQNNGV. CDR3 protein: CASSFPPGPAEQYF. The CDR3 bases are TGTGCCAGCAGCTTTCCCCCAGGGCCGGCCGAGCAGTACTTC.

This rearrangement joins TRBV10-1 to TRBJ2-1, with D hard to call. The CDR3 has 13 residues. Trimming removed 2 bases from V and 9 bases from J, with 11 bases in between. The germline CDR1 and CDR2 sequences are WNHNN and SYGVQD (reference sequence). The CDR3 coding sequence is TGCGCCAGCAGTGAGAGATCCCAGGCTGAGCAGTTCTTC. It codes for CASSERSQAEQFF.

This clone is a singleton in its sample. The chain links TRBV29-1 to TRBJ2-7; D gene uncertain. The CDR3 totals 12 residues. Per germline, CDR1 SQVTM and CDR2 ANQGSEA. The V gene lost 4 bases and the J gene lost 3 bases, with 10 bases spanning the gap. As DNA, the CDR3 is TGCAGCGTTGTGTCGATGAACTACGAGCAGTACTTC. Encoded protein: CSVVSMNYEQYF.

As concerns this clone: Being one base from a much bigger clone, this may be a read error. Other DNA sequences within the sample encode an identical CDR3. The chain employs TRBV5-1 and TRBJ1-6; D gene unclear. The length of the CDR3 is 17 residues. Germline-derived CDR1 and CDR2 are SGHRS and YFSETQ. CDR3 DNA: TGTGCCAGCAGCTTGGCAAGGGCCCCCGGAGTTAATTCACCCCTCCACTTT. Protein: CASSLARAPGVNSPLHF.

This chain uses TRBV5-6 with TRBJ2-2; 11 bases align to TRBD2. The CDR3 covers 16 residues. V was clipped by 2 bases and J by 5 bases; unmatched bases: 5. Germline lookup yields CDR1 SGHDT and CDR2 YYEEEE. The CDR3 bases are TGTGCCAGCAGCTTCGGGACTAGCGGACTTACCGGGGAGCTGTTTTTT. This codes for CASSFGTSGLTGELFF.

This clone was detected a few times. Other DNA sequences in the same sample also yield this CDR3. The J gene is TRBJ2-7, the V gene TRBV6-1; TRBD2 is a possible D gene (5 bases). CDR1 and CDR2 from the germline V gene are MNHNS and SASEGT. This CDR3 has 13 amino acids. The V and J ends lost 4 bases and 3 bases respectively, with 10 bases between them. The CDR3 region is CASSGLAHYEQYF. CDR3 sequence (DNA): TGTGCCAGCAGTGGCCTAGCCCACTACGAGCAGTACTTC.

V usage is TRBV14 and J usage is TRBJ2-7; D not resolved. The germline V gene encodes CDR1 SGHDN and CDR2 FVKESK. This CDR3 has 13 residues. Trimming stripped 4 bases from V and 4 bases from J, with 11 bases between. Here the CDR3 DNA reads TGTGCCAGCAGCCGCACTACCAAATACGAGCAGTACTTC. Protein product: CASSRTTKYEQYF.

The genes are TRBV14 and TRBJ1-5; D is uncertain. Between the trimmed V and J ends, which lost 5 bases and 4 bases, there was a span of 21 bases. This CDR3 spans 17 amino acids. Germline CDR1 reads SGHDN; CDR2 reads FVKESK. The CDR3 nucleotides are TGTGCCAGCAGCATCACCTTAACATCGGGGAGGAATCAGCCCCAGCATTTT. Protein product: CASSITLTSGRNQPQHF.

This clone was seen a single time. The gene calls are TRBV5-1 and TRBJ2-2; weak D call: TRBD2 (5 bases). V was trimmed by 5 bases and J by 3 bases, leaving 14 bases between them. This CDR3 contains 15 residues. The germline CDR1 and CDR2 sequences are SGHRS and YFSETQ. The CDR3 loop is CASSWDTRDTGELFF. CDR3 nucleotides: TGCGCCAGCAGTTGGGATACTAGGGACACCGGGGAGCTGTTTTTT.

Worth noting for this clone: This specimen includes other DNA sequences encoding the same CDR3. V and J are TRBV6-1 and TRBJ2-6; D is undetermined. V lost 3 bases, J lost 4 bases, and 4 bases lay in between. CDR1 MNHNS and CDR2 SASEGT come from the germline V gene. The CDR3 has 13 amino acids. CDR3: CASSESGANVLTF. The DNA of the CDR3 is TGTGCCAGCAGTGAGAGCGGGGCCAACGTCCTGACTTTC.

This clone has a single count. The V gene is TRBV7-9, the J gene TRBJ1-1; no clear D gene. The CDR3 covers 13 residues. V was trimmed by 2 bases and J by 1 base, leaving 5 bases between them. Germline V gene lookup returns CDR1 SEHNR and CDR2 FQNEAQ (reference sequence). Here the CDR3 reads CASSLHQNTEAFF. The CDR3 nucleotides read TGTGCCAGCAGCTTACACCAGAACACTGAAGCTTTCTTT.

J is TRBJ2-5 and V is TRBV6-1; D might be TRBD2 (6 bases). Trimming took off 3 bases at V and 4 bases at J, with 18 bases between the two ends. Germline V gene data show CDR1 as MNHNS and CDR2 as SASEGT. This CDR3 has 16 amino acids. The CDR3 sequence: CASSDLHGAGRETQYF. DNA of the CDR3: TGTGCCAGCAGTGACTTACATGGGGCCGGGAGAGAGACCCAGTACTTC.

This clone has just a few counts. The V gene is TRBV5-4, the J gene TRBJ2-7; maybe TRBD1 (6 bases). Trimming took 3 bases from V and 4 from J, leaving 11 bases between them. The V gene's germline CDR1 is SGHNT and CDR2 YYREEE (reference sequence). The CDR3 sequence is 13 residues long. The CDR3 protein is CASSSDRYYEQYF. As DNA, the CDR3 is TGTGCCAGCAGCTCCGACAGGTATTACGAGCAGTACTTC.

Notes on this clone: Distinct nucleotide sequences in the sample also encode this CDR3. This sequence joins TRBV7-2 and TRBJ2-2; D perhaps matches TRBD1 (5 bases). CDR1 and CDR2 (germline): SGHTA, FQGNSA. This CDR3 is 15 amino acids long. V was shortened by 0 bases and J by 2 bases, with 7 bases between the two germline ends. The CDR3 coding sequence is TGTGCCAGCAGCTTAGCAGGGGCCAACACCGGGGAGCTGTTTTTT. Encoded protein: CASSLAGANTGELFF.

J is TRBJ1-2 and V is TRBV4-2; D is possibly TRBD1 (6 bases). CDR1 is LGHNA and CDR2 is YNFKEQ in the germline V gene. This CDR3 is 13 amino acids long. V gave up 1 base and J gave up 8 bases, with 11 bases separating them. The CDR3 here is CASSQAGQGGYTF. The DNA of the CDR3 is TGTGCCAGCAGCCAAGCAGGGCAGGGGGGCTACACCTTC.

The chain couples TRBV10-2 to TRBJ1-1, with D unresolved. The CDR3 has 14 amino acids. Germline V CDR1 and CDR2: WSHSY, SAAADI. V lost 11 bases, J lost 3 bases, and 19 bases lay in between. CDR3 loop: CASLGGSGDTEAFF. The CDR3, as DNA: TGCGCCTCCCTCGGTGGTTCAGGAGACACTGAAGCTTTCTTT.

Concerning this clone itself: The same CDR3 can be traced to other DNA sequences in this sample. CDR3 in DNA: TGTGCCAGCAGCTTGAGGGGCGCGGGGCAGCCCCAGCATTTT. Translated: CASSLRGAGQPQHF. The chain employs TRBV5-6 and TRBJ1-5; a weak D match, TRBD1 (5 bases). Trimming removed 1 base from V and 7 bases from J, with 12 bases in between. Germline V gene data show CDR1 as SGHDT and CDR2 as YYEEEE. The CDR3 is 14 residues long. The full variable domain, with the rest looked up from reference TRBV5-6 and TRBJ1-5, is DAGVTQSPTHLIKTRGQQVTLRCSPKSGHDTVSWYQQALGQGPQFIFQYYEEEERQRGNFPDRFSGHQFPNYSSELNVNALLLGDSALYLCASSLRGAGQPQHFGDGTRLSIL.

The rearrangement links TRBV5-4 to TRBJ2-2; 7 bases agree with TRBD2. Germline V CDR1 and CDR2: SGHNT, YYREEE (reference sequence). The J segment lost 1 base and the V segment lost 3 bases, leaving 6 bases of the junction unmatched. The CDR3 is 16 amino acids. CDR3 in amino acids: CASSSEAGKNTGELFF. In DNA form, the CDR3 reads TGTGCCAGCAGCTCGGAAGCGGGAAAGAACACCGGGGAGCTGTTTTTT. Supplemented by reference TRBV5-4 and TRBJ2-2, the full variable domain reads ETGVTQSPTHLIKTRGQQVTLRCSSQSGHNTVSWYQQALGQGPQFIFQYYREEENGRGNFPPRFSGLQFPNYSSELNVNALELDDSALYLCASSSEAGKNTGELFFGEGSRLTVL.

V gene TRBV28 combines with J gene TRBJ1-5; D remains ambiguous. The CDR3 extends over 13 amino acids. The ends were cut back, 2 bases at V and 10 bases at J, with 12 bases in the middle. Germline CDR1 and CDR2: MDHEN and SYDVKM. The CDR3 nucleotides read TGTGCCAGCAGTTTAGTGGGAGTCGGACCCCAGCATTTT. Residues: CASSLVGVGPQHF. The whole variable domain, filled in from reference TRBV28 and TRBJ1-5, reads DVKVTQSSRYLVKRTGEKVFLECVQDMDHENMFWYRQDPGLGLRLIYFSYDVKMKEKGDIPEGYSVSREKKERFSLILESASTNQTSMYLCASSLVGVGPQHFGDGTRLSIL.